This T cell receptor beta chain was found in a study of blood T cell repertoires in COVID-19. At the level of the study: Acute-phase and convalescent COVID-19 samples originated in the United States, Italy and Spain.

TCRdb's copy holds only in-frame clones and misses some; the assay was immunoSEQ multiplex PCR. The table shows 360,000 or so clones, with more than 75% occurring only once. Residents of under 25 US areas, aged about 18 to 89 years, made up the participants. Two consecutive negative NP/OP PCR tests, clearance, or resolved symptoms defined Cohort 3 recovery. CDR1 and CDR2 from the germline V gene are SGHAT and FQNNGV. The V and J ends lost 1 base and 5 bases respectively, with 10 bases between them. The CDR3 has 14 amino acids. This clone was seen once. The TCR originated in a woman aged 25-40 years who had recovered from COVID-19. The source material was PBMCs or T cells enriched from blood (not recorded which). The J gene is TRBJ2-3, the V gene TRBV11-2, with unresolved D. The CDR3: CASSLGTFRDTQYF. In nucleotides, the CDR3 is TGTGCCAGCAGCTTAGGTACTTTTCGAGATACGCAGTATTTT.